The 26 T cell receptor beta chains in this list originate from one sample, sequenced in a study of naive and memory T cell subsets. The library had UMIs added by 3' ligation of an oligonucleotide to TCR cDNA. Ligated cDNA underwent four rounds of PCR with nested alpha and beta constant region primers and SP2. TCRdb recomputed calls from the UMI-ligation and nested PCR reads with MiXCR, one row per CDR3 protein. The table lists around 24,000 distinct CDR3 sequences, under 6.5% of them singletons. The source material was blood. These receptors came from an adult in good health.

The J gene is TRBJ1-3, the V gene TRBV5-6; D is undetermined. The CDR3 extends over 14 amino acids. Germline values: CDR1 SGHDT, CDR2 YYEEEE. Trimming shortened V by 5 bases and J by 3 bases, and 12 bases separated the two germline ends. The CDR3 is CASSLAIDGNTIYF. In DNA, the CDR3 is TGTGCCAGCAGTCTCGCCATTGATGGAAACACCATATATTTT.

The genes are TRBV12-3 or TRBV12-4 and TRBJ2-1; 8 nucleotides align to TRBD2. CDR3 length equals 15 residues. The V and J ends lost 5 bases and 6 bases, in that order; junction bases with no gene match: 9. CDR3 in amino acids: CASSPGTRGSNEQFF. In DNA, the CDR3 is TGTGCCAGCAGTCCCGGGACTAGAGGGAGCAATGAGCAGTTCTTC.

This clonotype was recorded many times. The rearrangement links TRBV6-6 to TRBJ2-1, with unresolved D. Germline V CDR1 and CDR2: MNHNY, SVGAGI (reference sequence). The CDR3 has 15 residues. V lost 1 base and J 6 bases, leaving 13 bases between the germline ends. CDR3 loop: CASSYFSDIGNEQFF. As DNA, the CDR3 is TGTGCCAGCAGTTACTTTTCGGATATCGGCAATGAGCAGTTCTTC.

This clonotype was found many times. The chain carries TRBV9 and TRBJ1-6; D unclear. The CDR3 spans 15 residues. From germline, CDR1 is SGDLS and CDR2 YYNGEE. Trimming took off 3 bases at V and 6 bases at J, with 13 bases between the two ends. CDR3 loop: CASSDSRDGNSPLHF. The CDR3, as DNA: TGTGCCAGCAGCGATTCCCGTGATGGTAATTCACCCCTCCACTTT.

This clonotype has a count of ten or more. This chain connects TRBV5-6 to TRBJ2-5; a possible D gene is TRBD1 (5 bases). Germline values: CDR1 SGHDT, CDR2 YYEEEE. This CDR3 spans 14 amino acids. Trimming left V 0 bases short and J 5 bases short, with 11 bases between. CDR3 protein: CASSLVAGNETQYF. In DNA form, the CDR3 reads TGTGCCAGCAGCTTGGTTGCAGGGAACGAGACCCAGTACTTC.

The rearrangement uses TRBV2 and TRBJ2-1, with 9 bases identical to TRBD2. J was trimmed by 3 bases and V by 4 bases; bases with no gene match: 10. This CDR3 region has 17 residues. CDR1 and CDR2 from the germline V gene are SNHLY and FYNNEI. The CDR3 nucleotides read TGTGCCAGCAGTGCAGCGGGACTAGCCCTGCGCTACAATGAGCAGTTCTTC. Protein: CASSAAGLALRYNEQFF. Together with reference TRBV2 and TRBJ2-1, the CDR3 gives the full variable domain: EPEVTQTPSHQVTQMGQEVILRCVPISNHLYFYWYRQILGQKVEFLVSFYNNEISEKSEIFDDQFSVERPDGSNFTLKIRSTKLEDSAMYFCASSAAGLALRYNEQFFGPGTRLTVL.

Many counts were recorded for this clonotype. The CDR3: CASSQDTDTQYF. As DNA, the CDR3 is TGTGCCAGCAGTCAGGACACAGATACGCAGTATTTT. This rearrangement joins TRBV28 to TRBJ2-3; D remains unclear. The germline gives CDR1 MDHEN, CDR2 SYDVKM. V was trimmed by 5 bases and J by 2 bases, leaving 5 bases between them. The CDR3 sequence is 12 residues long.

This clonotype was observed at least ten times. The V gene is TRBV6-1, the J gene TRBJ2-4; no clear D gene. CDR3 size: 14 residues. Trimming shortened V by 1 base and J by 4 bases, and 8 bases separated the two germline ends. CDR1 MNHNS and CDR2 SASEGT come from the germline V gene. The CDR3 region is CASSEGDGKNIQYF. In DNA, the CDR3 is TGTGCCAGCAGTGAAGGAGACGGAAAAAACATTCAGTACTTC.

This clonotype was seen ten or more times. V and J are TRBV12-3 or TRBV12-4 and TRBJ2-1, with TRBD2 as a possible D gene (6 bases). The length of the CDR3 is 16 residues. The V gene lost 3 bases and the J gene lost 3 bases, with 15 bases spanning the gap. CDR3 nucleotide sequence: TGTGCCAGCAGTTTCAACCGACTAGGGATCTACAATGAGCAGTTCTTC. Translating it yields CASSFNRLGIYNEQFF.

This clonotype has ten or more counts. The CDR3 protein is CASRPTVSYNEQFF. CDR3 DNA: TGTGCCAGCAGACCGACAGTCTCCTACAATGAGCAGTTCTTC. J is TRBJ2-1 and V is TRBV11-2; D might be TRBD1 (5 bases). Germline CDR1 and CDR2: SGHAT and FQNNGV. The CDR3 loop spans 14 amino acids. Trimming took off 6 bases at V and 0 bases at J, with 9 bases between the two ends.

This clonotype has ten or more counts. This chain connects TRBV7-2 to TRBJ2-1; D remains ambiguous. CDR3 length: 15 amino acids. V lost 6 bases to trimming and J lost 3 bases, with 15 bases between them. The V gene's germline CDR1 is SGHTA and CDR2 FQGNSA. The CDR3 reads CASRRARHNYNEQFF. The CDR3 DNA sequence: TGTGCCAGCAGAAGAGCGAGACACAACTACAATGAGCAGTTCTTC.

At least ten counts were recorded for this clonotype. A much larger clone differs by one base, so this may be a read error. The rearrangement joins TRBV29-1 to TRBJ1-2; TRBD1 matches 11 bases. There are 11 residues in the CDR3. CDR1 is SQVTM and CDR2 is ANQGSEA in the germline V gene. J gave up 12 bases and V 6 bases, and 6 bases lay outside the gene matches. CDR3 sequence reads: CSVGQGGDDTF. In DNA form, the CDR3 reads TGCAGCGTGGGACAGGGGGGGGACGACACCTTC.

This clonotype was detected many times. V usage is TRBV7-2 and J usage is TRBJ2-7, with 10 bases aligning to TRBD2. Germline V gene data show CDR1 as SGHTA and CDR2 as FQGNSA. The CDR3 is 15 amino acids. The ends lost 5 bases at V and 4 bases at J; junction bases unmatched: 8. The CDR3 sequence: CASSPAGGPGYEQYF. The DNA for the CDR3 is TGTGCCAGCAGCCCAGCGGGAGGGCCCGGGTACGAGCAGTACTTC.

This clonotype appeared many times. J is TRBJ1-1 and V is TRBV27; the D gene is possibly TRBD1 (5 bases). In germline, CDR1 is MNHEY, CDR2 SMNVEV (reference sequence). The CDR3 has 13 amino acids. V was trimmed by 6 bases and J by 5 bases, leaving 13 bases between them. As DNA, the CDR3 is TGTGCCAGCAGGGACAACTCAGGGACTGAAGCTTTCTTT. It is translated as CASRDNSGTEAFF.

This chain uses TRBV6-5 with TRBJ2-7, with D perhaps given as TRBD1 or TRBD2 (6 bases each). Germline V gives CDR1 MNHEY, CDR2 SVGAGI. The CDR3 is 16 amino acids. Trimming took 5 bases from V and 3 from J, leaving 20 bases between them. As DNA, the CDR3 is TGTGCCAGCAGTATGGGGGGCGCTAGGTTGGTCTACGAGCAGTACTTC. This encodes CASSMGGARLVYEQYF.

This clonotype was observed many times. The gene calls are TRBV11-1 and TRBJ1-2; D is possibly TRBD1 (5 bases). Trimming removed 3 bases at V and 3 bases at J, with 8 bases between. The CDR3 length is 13 residues. The germline V gene encodes CDR1 SGHAT and CDR2 FQDESV (reference sequence). The CDR3 sequence: CASSLTDDYGYTF. Written as DNA, the CDR3 is TGTGCCAGCAGCTTGACAGACGACTATGGCTACACCTTC.

This clonotype was found many times. The chain is built from TRBV15 and TRBJ1-2; D unresolved. CDR1 LNHNV and CDR2 YYDKDF come from the germline V gene (reference sequence). This CDR3 has 15 amino acids. V lost 0 bases to trimming and J lost 2 bases, with 10 bases between them. CDR3 nucleotide sequence: TGTGCCACCAGCAGAGATCGGCCGGGAAACTATGGCTACACCTTC. Protein sequence: CATSRDRPGNYGYTF.

This clonotype was observed at least ten times. The chain has TRBV18 and TRBJ2-5, with TRBD2 identical over 11 bases. CDR1 KGHSH and CDR2 LQKENI come from the germline V gene. V trimming: 6 bases; J trimming: 2 bases; junction bases outside the gene matches: 5. This CDR3 has 15 amino acids. The CDR3 spells CASSPLAGGQETQYF. DNA for the CDR3: TGTGCCAGCTCCCCCTTAGCGGGAGGGCAAGAGACCCAGTACTTC.

V usage is TRBV12-5 and J usage is TRBJ2-5; D gene unclear. V dropped 2 bases and J dropped 1 base, with 5 bases sitting between them. The CDR3 consists of 13 residues. Germline V lookup: CDR1 LGHNT, CDR2 FRNRAP. The CDR3 DNA sequence: TGTGCTAGTGGTTTGACTCGCCAAGAGACCCAGTACTTC. This translates into CASGLTRQETQYF.

The sample holds many counts of this clonotype. This chain connects TRBV27 to TRBJ2-4, with D unresolved. The V gene's germline CDR1 is MNHEY and CDR2 SMNVEV (reference sequence). V lost 5 bases and J 0 bases, leaving 8 bases between the germline ends. This CDR3 contains 14 residues. The CDR3 region has the DNA TGTGCCAGCAGTGTGGTGGCAGCCAAAAACATTCAGTACTTC. Translating gives CASSVVAAKNIQYF.

In its sample, this clonotype was seen many times. J is TRBJ2-1 and V is TRBV12-3 or TRBV12-4; D could derive from TRBD1 or TRBD2 (5 bases each). The CDR3 extends over 15 amino acids. Trimming removed 8 bases at V and 4 bases at J, with 18 bases between. CDR3 amino acids: CASLLGGHTYNEQFF. CDR3 nucleotide sequence: TGTGCCAGCCTCCTCGGAGGACATACTTACAATGAGCAGTTCTTC.

This clonotype was found many times. The CDR3, as DNA: TGTGCCAGCAGTTTTGACAGGGGGCGATATGAGCAGTTCTTC. This sequence encodes CASSFDRGRYEQFF. The chain has TRBV7-2 and TRBJ2-1; TRBD1 matches at 10 bases. This CDR3 contains 14 residues. Germline CDR1 SGHTA, CDR2 FQGNSA. Trimming at V came to 6 bases and at J to 8 bases, leaving 7 bases not matched to a gene.

This clonotype has a handful of counts. The chain has TRBV7-2 and TRBJ2-3; TRBD2 matches 10 bases. Germline CDR1 SGHTA, CDR2 FQGNSA. CDR3 length: 17 residues. V trimming: 3 bases; J trimming: 1 base; junction bases outside the gene matches: 7. CDR3 sequence reads: CASSFTGTSARTDTQYF. As DNA, the CDR3 is TGTGCCAGCAGCTTCACCGGGACTAGCGCCCGCACAGATACGCAGTATTTT.

In this sample, this clonotype turned up many times. The chain has TRBV10-3 and TRBJ2-1, with D possibly TRBD1 on 6 matching bases. The CDR3 contains 13 residues. Trimming removed 10 bases at V and 1 base at J, with 11 bases between. CDR1 is ENHRY, CDR2 SYGVKD, per germline. The CDR3 bases are TGTGCCAGCTCAGGGGAATCCTACAATGAGCAGTTCTTC. Its translation: CASSGESYNEQFF.

The table lists this clonotype with many counts. The chain combines TRBV9 with TRBJ2-3, with D tentatively TRBD2 (6 bases). The CDR3 covers 17 residues. V lost 3 bases and J lost 5, with 22 bases in between. Germline CDR1 SGDLS, CDR2 YYNGEE. CDR3 coding DNA: TGTGCCAGCAGCGCCCTCCGCACTAGCCGCCGAGGAGATACGCAGTATTTT. Translating it yields CASSALRTSRRGDTQYF.

This clonotype was counted many times. V usage is TRBV7-2 and J usage is TRBJ2-3; possibly TRBD2 for D (5 bases). V lost 5 bases and J 3 bases, leaving 12 bases between the germline ends. Germline assignment: CDR1 SGHTA and CDR2 FQGNSA. The CDR3 totals 14 residues. The CDR3: CASSRPGGTDTQYF. The CDR3 DNA sequence: TGTGCCAGCAGCCGACCTGGCGGGACAGATACGCAGTATTTT.